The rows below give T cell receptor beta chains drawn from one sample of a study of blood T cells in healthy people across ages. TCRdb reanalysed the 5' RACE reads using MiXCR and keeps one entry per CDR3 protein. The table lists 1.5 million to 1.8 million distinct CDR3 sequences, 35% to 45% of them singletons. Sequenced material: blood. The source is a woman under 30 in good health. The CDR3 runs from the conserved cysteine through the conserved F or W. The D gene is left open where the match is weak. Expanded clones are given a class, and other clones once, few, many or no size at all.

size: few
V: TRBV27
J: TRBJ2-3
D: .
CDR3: CASSFVGESSTDTQYF
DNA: TGTGCCAGCAGTTTCGTAGGGGAATCTAGCACAGATACGCAGTATTTT

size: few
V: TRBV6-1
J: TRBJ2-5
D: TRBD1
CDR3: CASRKGQNQETQYF
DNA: TGTGCCAGCAGAAAGGGACAGAACCAAGAGACCCAGTACTTC

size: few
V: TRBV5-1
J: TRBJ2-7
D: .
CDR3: CASSPRPFLQDHEQYF
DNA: TGCGCCAGCAGCCCGCGGCCCTTTCTACAGGATCACGAGCAGTACTTC

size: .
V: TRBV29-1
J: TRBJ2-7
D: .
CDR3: CSGLSGIVDEQYF
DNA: TGCAGCGGGCTTAGCGGAATTGTTGACGAGCAGTACTTC

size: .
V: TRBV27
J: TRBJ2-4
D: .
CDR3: CASSLWPSRDLFFHQYF
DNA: TGTGCCAGCAGTTTATGGCCCTCAAGGGATCTATTTTTTCACCAGTACTTC

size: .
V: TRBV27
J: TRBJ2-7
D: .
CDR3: CASSSHSDGNGEQYF
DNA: TGTGCCAGCAGTTCCCATTCGGACGGGAACGGCGAGCAGTACTTC

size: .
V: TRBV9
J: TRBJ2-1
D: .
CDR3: CAGNGGLSYNEQFF
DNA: TGTGCCGGCAATGGAGGTCTTAGCTACAATGAGCAGTTCTTC

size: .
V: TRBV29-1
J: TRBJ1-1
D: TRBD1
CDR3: CSGGPGQQNTEAFF
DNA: TGCAGCGGTGGCCCGGGACAGCAGAACACTGAAGCTTTCTTT

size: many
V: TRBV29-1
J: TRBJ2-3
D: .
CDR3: CSVVESTDTQYF
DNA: TGCAGCGTTGTGGAGAGCACAGATACGCAGTATTTT

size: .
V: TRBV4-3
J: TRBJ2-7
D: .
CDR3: CASSREGLSYNEQYF
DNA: TGCGCCAGCAGCCGCGAGGGGCTATCCTACAATGAGCAGTACTTC

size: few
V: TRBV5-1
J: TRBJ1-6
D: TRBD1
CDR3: CASSPGVVQGSPYSPLHF
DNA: TGCGCCAGCAGCCCTGGGGTCGTACAGGGGAGCCCATATTCACCCCTCCACTTT

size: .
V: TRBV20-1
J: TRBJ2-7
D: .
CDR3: CSASLGRVSSEQYF
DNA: TGCAGTGCCTCACTGGGAAGGGTCTCCAGCGAGCAGTACTTC

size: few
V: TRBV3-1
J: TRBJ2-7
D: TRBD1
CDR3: CASSLFRDSRDEQYF
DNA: TGTGCCAGCAGCCTTTTCCGGGACAGCCGTGACGAGCAGTACTTC

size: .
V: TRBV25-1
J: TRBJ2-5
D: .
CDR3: CASSDTGRGKTQYF
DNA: TGTGCCAGCAGTGACACAGGGAGGGGAAAGACCCAGTACTTC

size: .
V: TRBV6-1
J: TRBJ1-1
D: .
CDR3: CASFRAGTNTEAFF
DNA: TGTGCCAGCTTCAGGGCAGGGACTAACACTGAAGCTTTCTTT

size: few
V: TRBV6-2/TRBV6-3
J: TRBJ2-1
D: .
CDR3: CASSYSQSSYNEQFF
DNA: TGTGCCAGCAGTTACTCGCAGAGCTCCTACAATGAGCAGTTCTTC

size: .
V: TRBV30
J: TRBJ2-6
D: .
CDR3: CAWSRRLVRTGANVLTF
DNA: TGTGCCTGGAGTAGGCGACTAGTTAGGACTGGGGCCAACGTCCTGACTTTC

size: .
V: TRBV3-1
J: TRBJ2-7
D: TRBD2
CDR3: CASSQGSGGTYEQYF
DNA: TGTGCCAGCAGCCAAGGGAGCGGGGGCACCTACGAGCAGTACTTC

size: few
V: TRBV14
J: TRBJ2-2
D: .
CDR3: CASSRQTNTGELFF
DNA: TGTGCCAGCAGCCGACAGACTAACACCGGGGAGCTGTTTTTT

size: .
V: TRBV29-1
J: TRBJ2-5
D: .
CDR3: CSVCFGERGPETQYF
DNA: TGCAGCGTCTGTTTCGGGGAACGTGGGCCAGAGACCCAGTACTTC

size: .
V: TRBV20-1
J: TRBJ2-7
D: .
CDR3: CSARDLGKPYEQYF
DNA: TGCAGTGCTAGAGACTTGGGCAAACCCTACGAGCAGTACTTC

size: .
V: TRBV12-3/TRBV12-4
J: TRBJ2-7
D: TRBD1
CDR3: CASSPGPGQGFYEQYF
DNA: TGTGCCAGCAGTCCGGGTCCGGGACAGGGGTTTTACGAGCAGTACTTC

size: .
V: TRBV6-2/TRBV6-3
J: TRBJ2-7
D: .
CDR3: CASRFYEYNEQYF
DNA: TGTGCCAGCAGATTCTACGAATACAACGAGCAGTACTTC

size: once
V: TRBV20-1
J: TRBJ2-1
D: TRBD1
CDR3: CSALILGQGYNEQFF
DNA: TGCAGTGCCCTAATACTGGGACAGGGCTACAATGAGCAGTTCTTC

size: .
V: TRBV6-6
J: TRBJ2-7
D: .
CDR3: CASSYSKSVNNEQYF
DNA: TGTGCCAGCAGTTATTCAAAGTCGGTCAACAATGAGCAGTACTTC

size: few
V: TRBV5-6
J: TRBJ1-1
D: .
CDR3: CASSLVKNTEAFF
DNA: TGTGCCAGCAGCTTGGTTAAGAACACTGAAGCTTTCTTT

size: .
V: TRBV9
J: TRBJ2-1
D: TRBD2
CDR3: CASSVAVTSGLTEQFF
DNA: TGTGCCAGCAGCGTAGCAGTGACTAGCGGACTTACGGAGCAGTTCTTC

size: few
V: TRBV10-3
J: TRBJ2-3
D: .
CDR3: CAIRKDGSTDTQYF
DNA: TGTGCCATCAGGAAGGACGGAAGCACAGATACGCAGTATTTT

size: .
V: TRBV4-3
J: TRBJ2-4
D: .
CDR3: CASSQGVSKNIQYF
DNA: TGCGCCAGCAGCCAAGGTGTTAGCAAAAACATTCAGTACTTC

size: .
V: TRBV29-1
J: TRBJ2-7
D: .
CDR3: CSVGNLGSSYNEQYF
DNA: TGCAGCGTTGGGAATTTGGGTAGCTCCTACAACGAGCAGTACTTC

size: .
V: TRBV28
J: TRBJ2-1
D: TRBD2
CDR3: CASSSGATSGYNEQLF
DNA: TGTGCCAGCAGTTCGGGGGCGACTAGCGGGTACAATGAGCAGCTCTTC

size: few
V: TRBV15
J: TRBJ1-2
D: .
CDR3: CATSTQGFGYTF
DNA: TGTGCCACCAGCACGCAGGGGTTTGGCTACACCTTC

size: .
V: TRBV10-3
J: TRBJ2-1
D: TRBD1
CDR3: CAISDRTGGDNEQFF
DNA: TGTGCCATCAGTGACCGGACAGGTGGGGACAATGAGCAGTTCTTC

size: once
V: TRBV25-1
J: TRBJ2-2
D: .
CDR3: CASSELDSVLFSGELFF
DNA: TGTGCCAGCAGTGAATTAGATTCCGTTTTGTTCTCCGGGGAGCTGTTTTTT

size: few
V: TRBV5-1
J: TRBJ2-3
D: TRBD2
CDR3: CASSSSGLAGTDTQYF
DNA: TGCGCCAGCAGCTCCTCGGGACTAGCGGGAACAGATACGCAGTATTTT

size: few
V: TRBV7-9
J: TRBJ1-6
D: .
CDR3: CASSLIGDSPLHF
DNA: TGTGCCAGCAGCTTAATCGGGGATTCACCCCTCCACTTT

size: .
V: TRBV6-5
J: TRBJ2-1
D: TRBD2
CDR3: CASSYSRFLAGAYNEQFF
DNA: TGTGCCAGCAGTTACTCGAGATTTTTAGCGGGAGCCTACAATGAGCAGTTCTTC

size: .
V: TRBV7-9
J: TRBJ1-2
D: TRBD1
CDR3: CASSKKEQGVYGYTF
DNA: TGTGCCAGCAGCAAAAAGGAACAGGGGGTATATGGCTACACCTTC

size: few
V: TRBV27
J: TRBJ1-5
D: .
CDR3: CASSYDVSNQPQHF
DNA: TGTGCCAGCAGTTATGATGTGAGCAATCAGCCCCAGCATTTT

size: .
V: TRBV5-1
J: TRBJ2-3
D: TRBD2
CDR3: CASSLEPGLAGTDTQYF
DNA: TGCGCCAGCAGCTTGGAACCGGGACTAGCGGGCACAGATACGCAGTATTTT

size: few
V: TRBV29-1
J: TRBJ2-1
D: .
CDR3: CSVLGSYNEQFF
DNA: TGCAGCGTTTTGGGCTCCTACAATGAGCAGTTCTTC

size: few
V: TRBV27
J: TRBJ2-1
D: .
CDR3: CASSRGAGEYNEQFF
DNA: TGTGCCAGCAGCCGTGGGGCAGGGGAGTACAATGAGCAGTTCTTC

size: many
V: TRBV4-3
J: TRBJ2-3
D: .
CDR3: CASSQGTASTDTQYF
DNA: TGCGCCAGCAGCCAAGGGACAGCTAGCACAGATACGCAGTATTTT

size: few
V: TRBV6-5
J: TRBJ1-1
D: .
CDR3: CASSYSQGLEAFF
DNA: TGTGCCAGCAGTTACTCGCAGGGACTTGAAGCTTTCTTT

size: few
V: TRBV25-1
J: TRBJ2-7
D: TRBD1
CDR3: CASRTGQNPYEQYF
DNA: TGTGCCAGCAGAACGGGACAGAATCCCTACGAGCAGTACTTC

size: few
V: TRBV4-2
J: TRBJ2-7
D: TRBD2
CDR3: CASSQVSSGDLYEQYF
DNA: TGTGCCAGCAGCCAAGTGTCTAGCGGGGACCTCTACGAGCAGTACTTC

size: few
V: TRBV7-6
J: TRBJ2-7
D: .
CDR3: CASSSAGTLYEQYF
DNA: TGTGCCAGCAGCTCAGCCGGGACACTCTACGAGCAGTACTTC

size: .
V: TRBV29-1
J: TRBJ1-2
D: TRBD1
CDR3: CSVQRQGFTDYGYTF
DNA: TGCAGTGTGCAACGACAGGGGTTTACGGACTATGGCTACACCTTC

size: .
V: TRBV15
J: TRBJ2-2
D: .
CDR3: CATSRNVANTGELFF
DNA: TGTGCCACCTCACGAAATGTAGCGAACACCGGGGAGCTGTTTTTT

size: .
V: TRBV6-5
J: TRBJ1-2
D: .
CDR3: CASSYSMTSTEVRDYGYTF
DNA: TGTGCCAGCAGTTACTCGATGACCTCGACAGAAGTGCGAGACTATGGCTACACCTTC

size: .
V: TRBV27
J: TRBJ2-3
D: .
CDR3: CASHAYTDTQYF
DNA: TGTGCCAGCCACGCATACACAGATACGCAGTATTTT

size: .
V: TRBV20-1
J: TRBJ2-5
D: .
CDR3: CSAHYQETQYF
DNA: TGCAGTGCCCACTACCAAGAGACCCAGTACTTC

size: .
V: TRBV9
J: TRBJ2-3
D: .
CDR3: CASSVYADTQYF
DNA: TGTGCCAGCAGCGTCTACGCAGATACGCAGTATTTT

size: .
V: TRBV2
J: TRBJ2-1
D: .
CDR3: CASTGGGRFEQFF
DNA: TGTGCCAGCACTGGCGGAGGAAGATTTGAGCAGTTCTTC

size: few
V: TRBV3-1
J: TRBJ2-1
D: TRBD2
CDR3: CASSQVGGSGLLNEQFF
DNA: TGTGCCAGCAGCCAAGTCGGCGGGAGTGGGCTTCTCAATGAGCAGTTCTTC